A single sample is the source of the 5 T cell receptor beta chains below, sequenced in a study of T cell repertoires in cytomegalovirus infection. From the reads, TCRdb called clonotypes with MiXCR, one entry per CDR3 protein. Among some 560,000 distinct CDR3 sequences listed, about 39% were seen once. Antigens for these TCRs are unknown. Sequencing used cultured PBMCs, obtained from culture after CMV antigen stimulation. The receptors originated from a human donor in good health (CMV status not recorded). Some clones in this sample may be carry-over from other donors' samples.

This clonotype showed up just a few times. The chain uses TRBV27 and TRBJ1-5; D remains unclear. V shed 5 bases and J shed 2 bases, with 13 bases lying between them. This CDR3 is 15 amino acids long. Per the germline V gene, CDR1 is MNHEY and CDR2 is SMNVEV (reference sequence). The CDR3 region is CASSPARQRNQPQHF. DNA of the CDR3: TGTGCCAGCAGTCCAGCTCGGCAGCGCAATCAGCCCCAGCATTTT.

V usage is TRBV28 and J usage is TRBJ2-7; D call uncertain. V shed 3 bases and J shed 0 bases, with 15 bases lying between them. Germline V gene lookup returns CDR1 MDHEN and CDR2 SYDVKM. The length of the CDR3 is 16 residues. In DNA form, the CDR3 reads TGTGCCAGCAGTTTTGGCGGCGGTAGGAGCTCCTACGAGCAGTACTTC. This codes for CASSFGGGRSSYEQYF.

The rearrangement joins TRBV12-3 or TRBV12-4 to TRBJ1-5; the match to TRBD1 covers 10 bases. J was trimmed by 7 bases and V by 2 bases; bases with no gene match: 8. This CDR3 has 16 residues. CDR3 nucleotides: TGTGCCAGCAGTTTACCGGGACAGGGGCGTTCACAGCCCCAGCATTTT. Its protein product is CASSLPGQGRSQPQHF.

The V gene is TRBV12-3 or TRBV12-4, the J gene TRBJ1-1, with D tentatively TRBD1 (6 bases). CDR3 length: 14 residues. Trimming shortened V by 6 bases and J by 5 bases, and 16 bases separated the two germline ends. The CDR3 DNA is TGTGCCAGCAGGGAACAGGGCGTGTGGACTGAAGCTTTCTTT. Translation gives CASREQGVWTEAFF.

V is TRBV15 and J is TRBJ1-6; TRBD1 might be the D (5 bases). CDR1 LNHNV and CDR2 YYDKDF come from the germline V gene (reference sequence). With 0 bases removed from V and 13 bases from J, the gap between germline ends came to 10 bases. The CDR3 is made up of 13 amino acids. In DNA, the CDR3 is TGTGCCACCAGCAGAGAAATCAGGGACCCCCTCCACTTT. This sequence encodes CATSREIRDPLHF.